The sequence of this T cell receptor beta chain was determined in a study of T cells after yellow fever vaccination. Study summary: The authors prepared low-cell-number fractions using SMART-Seq v4 Ultra Low Input. Overall study findings and caveats: Although the secondary response was weaker, it peaked faster, at day 5 versus 15.

This clonotype was detected a few times. Antigen unknown. UMIs and a universal primer site were added when TCR cDNA was made by 5'RACE template switching. TCRdb reprocessed the 5' RACE reads via MiXCR and lists one record per CDR3 protein. The sample comprises 250,000 or so distinct CDR3 sequences, over 6.5% of which are singletons, and 0.85% to 1.2% rests with the top ten. This CDR3 has 14 residues. Per the germline V gene, CDR1 is SGHRS and CDR2 is YFSETQ. V lost 1 base, J lost 4 bases, and 11 bases lay in between. Specimen: CD4+ T cells sorted from PBMCs, collected on the day of the yellow fever booster vaccination. The chain is built from TRBV5-1 and TRBJ2-5; maybe TRBD2 (5 bases). This receptor was obtained from a man under 40 who received the YFV17D yellow fever vaccine. CDR3 in DNA: TGCGCCAGCAGCTTGTTTGCCCGGGGAGAGACCCAGTACTTC. The encoded protein is CASSLFARGETQYF.